These 26 T cell receptor beta chains were sequenced from one sample in a study of blood T cell repertoires in COVID-19. Data came from immunoSEQ multiplex PCR; TCRdb stores just in-frame clones and leaves some out. The data show a few hundred thousand clones, around 83% seen once. The sequenced material came from PBMCs or T cells enriched from blood (not recorded which). These receptors were taken from a woman in her forties or fifties who had recovered from COVID-19.

This chain links TRBV4-2 with TRBJ2-1; D gene unclear. The CDR3 extends over 15 amino acids. With 0 bases removed from V and 1 base from J, the gap between germline ends came to 7 bases. CDR1 and CDR2 (germline): LGHNA, YNFKEQ. The CDR3 DNA follows: TGTGCCAGCAGCCAAGACGGCGGATCCTACAATGAGCAGTTCTTC. Protein product: CASSQDGGSYNEQFF.

J is TRBJ2-1 and V is TRBV10-3; TRBD2 matches 7 bases. With V trimmed by 6 bases and J by 1 base, 9 bases remained unmatched. The CDR3 runs 16 residues. CDR1 and CDR2 (germline): ENHRY, SYGVKD. CDR3 bases: TGTGCCATCAGGGGGGAGGGGCGTGGGTCCTACAATGAGCAGTTCTTC. Translation: CAIRGEGRGSYNEQFF.

The genes are TRBV20-1 and TRBJ2-1; no firm D call. Germline V CDR1 and CDR2: DFQATT, SNEGSKA (reference sequence). The CDR3 spans 11 residues. V lost 6 bases and J lost 7, with 10 bases in between. The CDR3 loop is CSAALLNEQFF. For the CDR3, the DNA is TGCAGTGCAGCCCTGCTGAATGAGCAGTTCTTC.

The chain has TRBV19 and TRBJ1-2, with 12 bases lining up with TRBD1. The CDR3 has 16 residues. Germline CDR1 reads LNHDA; CDR2 reads SQIVND (reference sequence). The ends lost 5 bases at V and 4 bases at J; junction bases unmatched: 8. CDR3 DNA sequence: TGTGCCAGTAGTCTACGGGACAGGGGGCAATCCTATGGCTACACCTTC. It yields the protein CASSLRDRGQSYGYTF.

The chain links TRBV3-1 (or the pseudogene TRBV3-2) to TRBJ2-7, with 11 bases aligning to TRBD1. This CDR3 spans 15 amino acids. Losses at the gene ends were 1 base for V and 3 bases for J; bases not matched to a gene: 2. Germline V gene lookup returns CDR1 LGHDT and CDR2 YNNKEL (reference sequence). The CDR3: CASSQAGTGGYEQYF. In nucleotides, the CDR3 is TGTGCCAGCAGCCAAGCCGGGACAGGGGGCTACGAGCAGTACTTC.

The chain employs TRBV5-8 and TRBJ1-2; 7 bases are a match to TRBD1. CDR3 length equals 17 residues. Losses at the gene ends were 4 bases for V and 5 bases for J; bases not matched to a gene: 17. Per germline, CDR1 SGHTS and CDR2 YDEGEE. The CDR3 bases are TGTGCCAGCAGCCACACGACAGGGTTTGGGATTATGTATGGCTACACCTTC. Residues: CASSHTTGFGIMYGYTF.

The chain employs TRBV30 and TRBJ2-2, with D possibly being TRBD1 (6 bases). With 0 bases removed from V and 3 bases from J, the gap between germline ends came to 20 bases. CDR1 and CDR2 (germline): GTSNPN, SVGIG (reference sequence). This CDR3 is 18 amino acids long. The CDR3 DNA reads as TGTGCCTGGAGTGTACTGTTTTTCAGGGGCGCGGACACCGGGGAGCTGTTTTTT. This encodes CAWSVLFFRGADTGELFF.

The V gene is TRBV6-5, the J gene TRBJ1-3, with a possible D match to TRBD1 (6 bases). This CDR3 contains 14 residues. Trimming took 2 bases from V and 5 from J, leaving 10 bases between them. From germline, CDR1 is MNHEY and CDR2 SVGAGI. Here the CDR3 DNA reads TGTGCCAGCAGTTACGGGCAGGGGAGAAACACCATATATTTT. Residues: CASSYGQGRNTIYF.

The rearrangement links TRBV7-9 to TRBJ2-2; 8 bases fit TRBD1. J was trimmed by 4 bases and V by 4 bases; bases with no gene match: 5. The CDR3 runs 15 residues. Germline CDR1 and CDR2: SEHNR and FQNEAQ (reference sequence). The CDR3 sequence is CASSSRGRSTGELFF. In nucleotides, the CDR3 is TGTGCCAGCAGCTCCAGGGGGCGCAGCACCGGGGAGCTGTTTTTT.

The chain employs TRBV30 and TRBJ1-2; D ambiguous. This CDR3 is built from 12 residues. Germline-derived CDR1 and CDR2 are GTSNPN and SVGIG (reference sequence). CDR3 residues: CARLIQTNGYTF. CDR3 in DNA: TGTGCTAGACTAATTCAGACGAATGGCTACACCTTC.

The chain joins TRBV11-1 to TRBJ1-1; 9 nucleotides align to TRBD1. V gave up 4 bases and J gave up 1 base; unmatched junction bases: 1. The V gene's germline CDR1 is SGHAT and CDR2 FQDESV (reference sequence). This CDR3 comprises 14 residues. The CDR3 loop is CASSWGQGNTEAFF. In nucleotides, the CDR3 is TGTGCCAGCAGCTGGGGACAGGGGAACACTGAAGCTTTCTTT.

DNA for the CDR3: TGTGCCAGCAGGACATTGGGGCACGGGTCGGACACTGAAGCTTTCTTT. Encoded protein: CASRTLGHGSDTEAFF. The chain couples TRBV28 to TRBJ1-1; D perhaps matches TRBD1 (5 bases). CDR1 is MDHEN, CDR2 SYDVKM, per germline. Trimming took off 6 bases at V and 3 bases at J, with 20 bases between the two ends. The CDR3 runs to 16 residues.

The CDR3 DNA follows: TGTGCCAGCAGCGCAGGGGGCGGAACTAATGAAAAACTGTTTTTT. Encoded protein: CASSAGGGTNEKLFF. V is TRBV6-2 or TRBV6-3 and J is TRBJ1-4; 8 bases are shared with TRBD1. Germline CDR1 and CDR2: MNHEY and SVGEGT. V shed 6 bases and J 1 base; nucleotides not matched to a gene: 4. CDR3 size: 15 residues.

The rearrangement joins TRBV9 to TRBJ1-1, with 10 nucleotides matching TRBD1. J lost 2 bases, V lost 4 bases, and 5 bases had no gene match. Germline values: CDR1 SGDLS, CDR2 YYNGEE. The CDR3 sequence is 15 residues long. The DNA of the CDR3 is TGTGCCAGCAGCCCCGACAGGGGGCCTAACACTGAAGCTTTCTTT. Translation gives CASSPDRGPNTEAFF.

The genes are TRBV19 and TRBJ2-7; possibly TRBD1 for D (6 bases). Germline V CDR1 and CDR2: LNHDA, SQIVND (reference sequence). V lost 2 bases and J lost 2, with 7 bases in between. The CDR3 contains 13 residues. The chain's CDR3 is CASSIRTAYEQYF. The DNA for the CDR3 is TGTGCCAGTAGTATAAGGACAGCCTACGAGCAGTACTTC.

This clone was counted once. The chain recombines TRBV9 with TRBJ2-6, with D perhaps TRBD1 (6 bases). Between the trimmed V and J ends, which lost 0 bases and 3 bases, there was a span of 7 bases. Germline CDR1 is SGDLS and CDR2 is YYNGEE. The CDR3 is 15 residues long. The CDR3 sequence is CASSVGGHGANVLTF. For the CDR3, the DNA is TGTGCCAGCAGCGTAGGGGGGCATGGGGCCAACGTCCTGACTTTC. Filled out from reference TRBV9 and TRBJ2-6, the complete variable domain reads DSGVTQTPKHLITATGQRVTLRCSPRSGDLSVYWYQQSLDQGLQFLIQYYNGEERAKGNILERFSAQQFPDLHSELNLSSLELGDSALYFCASSVGGHGANVLTFGAGSRLTVL.

The rearrangement joins TRBV19 to TRBJ1-5; the D gene is possibly TRBD1 (6 bases). The CDR3 totals 15 residues. In germline, CDR1 is LNHDA, CDR2 SQIVND (reference sequence). Between the trimmed V and J ends, which lost 6 bases and 0 bases, there was a span of 12 bases. The CDR3 sequence: CASSGLQGSNQPQHF. The CDR3 bases are TGTGCCAGTAGCGGGCTACAGGGTAGCAATCAGCCCCAGCATTTT.

The chain carries TRBV5-5 and TRBJ1-2; 9 bases are shared with TRBD1. V shed 4 bases, J shed 8 bases, and the junction held 12 bases outside the gene matches. This CDR3 contains 15 residues. Germline CDR1 SGHKS, CDR2 YYEKEE (reference sequence). The CDR3 DNA follows: TGTGCCAGCAGCCCTCAAACCGGGACAGGGCAGGGCTACACCTTC. It specifies CASSPQTGTGQGYTF.

The J gene is TRBJ2-1, the V gene TRBV6-5, with 9 bases fitting TRBD2. This CDR3 has 15 residues. V shed 7 bases and J 7 bases; nucleotides not matched to a gene: 11. Germline V gene sequence: CDR1 MNHEY, CDR2 SVGAGI. In DNA, the CDR3 is TGTGCCAGCACCAACAGGGCGGGAGGGTATAATGAGCAGTTCTTC. Translation: CASTNRAGGYNEQFF.

The chain carries TRBV29-1 and TRBJ1-1; 7 bases are shared with TRBD1. The CDR3 sequence is 13 residues long. J lost 1 base, V lost 7 bases, and 6 bases had no gene match. Per germline, CDR1 SQVTM and CDR2 ANQGSEA. In DNA, the CDR3 is TGCAGCGCCCGACAGGGCGGGAACACTGAAGCTTTCTTT. Encoded protein: CSARQGGNTEAFF.

The chain carries TRBV5-1 and TRBJ1-3; 8 positions agree with TRBD1. The ends lost 4 bases at V and 0 bases at J; junction bases unmatched: 3. Germline V gene data show CDR1 as SGHRS and CDR2 as YFSETQ. There are 15 residues in the CDR3. The chain's CDR3 is CASSMTGDSGNTIYF. The CDR3 nucleotides read TGCGCCAGCAGCATGACAGGGGACTCTGGAAACACCATATATTTT.

The chain couples TRBV3-1 (or the pseudogene TRBV3-2) to TRBJ1-2; no firm D call. The CDR3 runs 13 residues. Germline-derived CDR1 and CDR2 are LGHDT and YNNKEL (reference sequence). The ends were cut back, 0 bases at V and 8 bases at J, with 10 bases in the middle. As DNA, the CDR3 is TGTGCCAGCAGCCAAGATGCGCTCTTCGGCTACACCTTC. It encodes CASSQDALFGYTF.

J is TRBJ2-2 and V is TRBV30; D ambiguous. V lost 2 bases, J lost 5 bases, and 12 bases lay in between. This CDR3 contains 14 residues. In germline, CDR1 is GTSNPN, CDR2 SVGIG (reference sequence). The CDR3 nucleotides read TGTGCCTGGAGTAGAGGTTCTGGGACCGGGGAGCTGTTTTTT. Residues: CAWSRGSGTGELFF.

This clone was seen only once. This chain uses TRBV7-2 with TRBJ1-5; D is unclear. This CDR3 comprises 14 residues. In germline, CDR1 is SGHTA, CDR2 FQGNSA. Trimming took 3 bases from V and 5 from J, leaving 11 bases between them. This CDR3 reads CASSFRDLYQPQHF. In nucleotides, the CDR3 is TGTGCCAGCAGCTTCCGGGATCTTTATCAGCCCCAGCATTTT.

V gene TRBV7-8 combines with J gene TRBJ2-7, with a possible D match to TRBD2 (5 bases). Trimming took off 2 bases at V and 3 bases at J, with 8 bases between the two ends. The germline gives CDR1 SGHVS, CDR2 FQNEAQ. This CDR3 contains 13 residues. CDR3 protein: CASSLYGSYEQYF. In DNA form, the CDR3 reads TGTGCCAGCAGCTTATATGGGAGCTACGAGCAGTACTTC.

The gene calls are TRBV5-1 and TRBJ2-5; 8 bases map to TRBD2. Per germline, CDR1 SGHRS and CDR2 YFSETQ. The CDR3 covers 16 residues. V shed 1 base and J 2 bases; nucleotides not matched to a gene: 7. CDR3 in amino acids: CASSLIGTSGQETQYF. The CDR3 DNA sequence: TGCGCCAGCAGCTTGATAGGTACTAGCGGACAAGAGACCCAGTACTTC.